These 26 T cell receptor beta chains were sequenced from one sample in a study of ipilimumab plus nivolumab after autologous stem cell transplantation. The repertoire was sequenced with immunoSEQ multiplex PCR; TCRdb's copy has only in-frame clones and lacks some. The sample carries 15,000 or so clones, approximately 75% recorded once. The sequenced sample was PBMCs, obtained in a trial of ipilimumab plus nivolumab as post-transplant consolidation. These receptors came from a male donor with diffuse large B-cell lymphoma.

This clone was seen more than once but under ten times. This chain uses TRBV14 with TRBJ2-2; unclear D gene. V lost 0 bases and J 5 bases, leaving 13 bases between the germline ends. The CDR3 is 16 amino acids. In germline, CDR1 is SGHDN, CDR2 FVKESK. CDR3 loop: CASSQEGFRETGELFF. The CDR3 DNA reads as TGTGCCAGCAGCCAAGAAGGCTTTCGCGAAACCGGGGAGCTGTTTTTT.

By proportion, this clone is medium-sized. The chain couples TRBV9 to TRBJ1-1; TRBD1 matches at 7 bases. The ends lost 0 bases at V and 2 bases at J; junction bases unmatched: 4. CDR3 length: 15 amino acids. Germline-derived CDR1 and CDR2 are SGDLS and YYNGEE. CDR3 region: CASSVGTGSNTEAFF. CDR3 sequence (DNA): TGTGCCAGCAGCGTAGGGACAGGTTCTAACACTGAAGCTTTCTTT. The full variable domain, its missing parts supplied by reference TRBV9 and TRBJ1-1, is DSGVTQTPKHLITATGQRVTLRCSPRSGDLSVYWYQQSLDQGLQFLIQYYNGEERAKGNILERFSAQQFPDLHSELNLSSLELGDSALYFCASSVGTGSNTEAFFGQGTRLTVV.

The chain has TRBV11-3 and TRBJ1-3; D not certain. The CDR3 runs to 15 residues. The ends were cut back, 4 bases at V and 0 bases at J, with 10 bases in the middle. Germline V gene sequence: CDR1 SGHNT, CDR2 YENEEA. The CDR3 DNA is TGTGCCAGCAGCTCTGATCGCGGCTCTGGAAACACCATATATTTT. It is translated as CASSSDRGSGNTIYF.

The rearrangement uses TRBV7-9 and TRBJ1-2, with D uncertain. Per the germline V gene, CDR1 is SEHNR and CDR2 is FQNEAQ (reference sequence). The V gene lost 1 base and the J gene lost 8 bases, with 14 bases spanning the gap. The CDR3 has 14 amino acids. The CDR3 bases are TGTGCCAGCAGCTTAGGCCCTCCCCTGAGGGGCTACACCTTC. Translating it yields CASSLGPPLRGYTF.

The gene calls are TRBV10-2 and TRBJ2-1, with 9 bases lining up with TRBD2. Germline trimming cut 2 bases from V and 9 bases from J; bases unmatched to any gene: 8. CDR1 and CDR2 from the germline V gene are WSHSY and SAAADI. The CDR3 contains 15 residues. The CDR3 DNA is TGCGCCAGCAGTGAGCAGGCGGGAGGGAGGATTGAGCAGTTCTTC. Encoded protein: CASSEQAGGRIEQFF.

The chain has TRBV5-1 and TRBJ2-5, with unresolved D. The germline V and J ends were trimmed by 3 bases and 4 bases, with 16 bases remaining between them. Germline CDR1 SGHRS, CDR2 YFSETQ. The CDR3 covers 15 residues. CDR3 in amino acids: CASSWNAGPGETQYF. CDR3 DNA: TGCGCCAGCAGCTGGAATGCCGGACCGGGAGAGACCCAGTACTTC.

The chain is built from TRBV7-3 and TRBJ2-4; no clear D. Per the germline V gene, CDR1 is SGHTA and CDR2 is FQGTGA. This CDR3 is 14 amino acids long. Trimming removed 6 bases at V and 6 bases at J, with 15 bases between. The DNA for the CDR3 is TGTGCCAGCAGTATAGCCCCCGGATCAAACATTCAGTACTTC. Translated, it gives CASSIAPGSNIQYF.

The rearrangement joins TRBV18 to TRBJ1-3; TRBD1 might be the D (5 bases). The ends were cut back, 2 bases at V and 7 bases at J, with 18 bases in the middle. The germline V gene encodes CDR1 KGHSH and CDR2 LQKENI. The CDR3 consists of 16 residues. The CDR3 sequence: CASSPISGTKGNTIYF. As DNA, the CDR3 is TGTGCCAGCTCACCAATATCCGGGACGAAAGGGAACACCATATATTTT.

This chain links TRBV5-4 with TRBJ2-3, with 12 bases that match TRBD2. Germline V lookup: CDR1 SGHNT, CDR2 YYREEE (reference sequence). The CDR3 contains 15 residues. V shed 4 bases, J shed 1 base, and the junction held 1 base outside the gene matches. Written as DNA, the CDR3 is TGTGCCAGCAGCCGACTAGCGGGGGGCACAGATACGCAGTATTTT. Amino acid sequence: CASSRLAGGTDTQYF.

This rearrangement joins TRBV7-8 to TRBJ1-1, with D unclear. The V gene lost 5 bases and the J gene lost 4 bases, with 8 bases spanning the gap. This CDR3 has 12 residues. From germline, CDR1 is SGHVS and CDR2 FQNEAQ. The CDR3 DNA is TGTGCCAGCAGCCAACTTGGCACTGAAGCTTTCTTT. Translation gives CASSQLGTEAFF.

J is TRBJ2-2 and V is TRBV7-8; D remains ambiguous. CDR1 SGHVS and CDR2 FQNEAQ come from the germline V gene. There are 14 residues in the CDR3. V was pared by 5 bases and J by 1 base, with 8 bases between. CDR3 sequence: CASSVNLNTGELFF. As DNA, the CDR3 is TGTGCCAGCAGCGTAAACTTGAACACCGGGGAGCTGTTTTTT.

J is TRBJ2-7 and V is TRBV2, with 11 bases identical to TRBD1. The V and J ends lost 11 bases and 7 bases, in that order; junction bases with no gene match: 10. Germline CDR1 SNHLY, CDR2 FYNNEI. CDR3 length: 13 residues. CDR3 sequence reads: CAGAGTGGSEQYF. CDR3 nucleotide sequence: TGTGCCGGGGCCGGGACAGGGGGAAGTGAGCAGTACTTC.

V and J are TRBV7-2 and TRBJ2-1; D may be TRBD2 (6 bases). Germline V CDR1 and CDR2: SGHTA, FQGNSA. V shed 3 bases and J shed 10 bases, with 19 bases lying between them. CDR3 length: 15 amino acids. CDR3 in amino acids: CASSLYTSSELEQFF. CDR3 coding DNA: TGTGCCAGCAGCTTGTATACTAGCTCCGAGCTCGAGCAGTTCTTC.

The chain uses TRBV6-1 and TRBJ1-1; tentatively, D is TRBD1 (5 bases). This CDR3 is 14 amino acids long. Trimming removed 2 bases at V and 3 bases at J, with 10 bases between. Germline assignment: CDR1 MNHNS and CDR2 SASEGT. The CDR3 loop is CASSESRAYTEAFF. The CDR3 nucleotides are TGTGCCAGCAGTGAAAGCAGGGCTTACACTGAAGCTTTCTTT.

The V and J genes are TRBV15 and TRBJ1-5, with D hard to call. From germline, CDR1 is LNHNV and CDR2 YYDKDF (reference sequence). The CDR3 runs to 14 residues. The V end lost 1 base, the J end lost 6 bases, and 10 bases lay between the germline ends. CDR3 loop: CATSRVGWGQPQHF. The CDR3, as DNA: TGTGCCACCAGCAGAGTGGGCTGGGGTCAGCCCCAGCATTTT.

CDR3 in DNA: TGTGCCAGCAGCTCATCGGGCAGGGGGCAAGGCTACACCTTC. Translating it yields CASSSSGRGQGYTF. The chain uses TRBV7-2 and TRBJ1-2, with 8 bases aligning to TRBD1. The CDR3 is made up of 14 amino acids. Trimming removed 4 bases from V and 8 bases from J; junction bases left unmatched: 9. CDR1 SGHTA and CDR2 FQGNSA come from the germline V gene.

V gene TRBV2 combines with J gene TRBJ2-7; possible D gene TRBD2, 5 bases. V lost 5 bases to trimming and J lost 6 bases, with 14 bases between them. CDR3 length: 13 residues. Germline V lookup: CDR1 SNHLY, CDR2 FYNNEI. The CDR3 coding sequence is TGTGCCAGCAGTCTCTTCGGGGTAGGCGAGCAGTACTTC. Translation gives CASSLFGVGEQYF.

V gene TRBV4-2 combines with J gene TRBJ1-1; TRBD1 might be the D (5 bases). This CDR3 has 15 residues. Between the trimmed V and J ends, which lost 4 bases and 4 bases, there was a span of 16 bases. Germline lookup yields CDR1 LGHNA and CDR2 YNFKEQ. CDR3: CASSLGEGWGTEAFF. Here the CDR3 DNA reads TGTGCCAGCAGCCTAGGGGAGGGATGGGGCACTGAAGCTTTCTTT.

CDR3 loop: CASSIKSSGANVLTF. CDR3 DNA sequence: TGCGCCAGCAGCATCAAGAGCTCTGGGGCCAACGTCCTGACTTTC. The chain is built from TRBV5-1 and TRBJ2-6; no definite D call. Germline CDR1 SGHRS, CDR2 YFSETQ. CDR3 length: 15 residues. V lost 4 bases to trimming and J lost 0 bases, with 8 bases between them. The variable domain in full, with the rest retrieved from reference TRBV5-1 and TRBJ2-6, is KAGVTQTPRYLIKTRGQQVTLSCSPISGHRSVSWYQQTPGQGLQFLFEYFSETQRNKGNFPGRFSGRQFSNSRSEMNVSTLELGDSALYLCASSIKSSGANVLTFGAGSRLTVL.

This clone was seen more than once but under ten times. This rearrangement joins TRBV18 to TRBJ1-5, with D perhaps matching TRBD1 (5 bases). The CDR3 totals 14 residues. Germline lookup yields CDR1 KGHSH and CDR2 LQKENI. V was trimmed by 2 bases and J by 3 bases, leaving 8 bases between them. The CDR3 sequence: CASSPGGNNQPQHF. In DNA form, the CDR3 reads TGTGCCAGCTCACCAGGGGGGAACAATCAGCCCCAGCATTTT.

The chain is built from TRBV9 and TRBJ1-3; D gene uncertain. Germline assignment: CDR1 SGDLS and CDR2 YYNGEE. V dropped 4 bases and J dropped 0 bases, with 11 bases sitting between them. This CDR3 has 15 residues. The CDR3 DNA reads as TGTGCCAGCAGCCCTCGACAAGTCTCTGGAAACACCATATATTTT. Its translation is CASSPRQVSGNTIYF.

By sample share, this clone is medium-sized. The sample holds other DNA sequences that translate to the same CDR3. The chain links TRBV30 to TRBJ1-5; D is unresolved. In germline, CDR1 is GTSNPN, CDR2 SVGIG (reference sequence). The germline V and J ends were trimmed by 0 bases and 4 bases, with 7 bases remaining between them. CDR3 length equals 13 residues. The CDR3 DNA sequence: TGTGCCTGGAGTGTAGCAGGTAATCAGCCCCAGCATTTT. It codes for CAWSVAGNQPQHF.

By sample fraction, this clone is hyperexpanded. The rearrangement joins TRBV15 to TRBJ2-7; weak D call: TRBD2 (6 bases). Germline assignment: CDR1 LNHNV and CDR2 YYDKDF (reference sequence). The CDR3 length is 15 residues. The V end was cut by 0 bases, the J end by 4 bases, with 13 bases between. The chain's CDR3 is CATSRDGSGSYEQYF. CDR3 bases: TGTGCCACCAGCAGAGATGGTAGCGGAAGTTACGAGCAGTACTTC.

The CDR3 spells CASSPGARYTEAFF. The CDR3 DNA reads TGTGCCAGCTCACCAGGGGCGAGGTACACTGAAGCTTTCTTT. V and J are TRBV18 and TRBJ1-1; tentatively, D is TRBD1 (5 bases). CDR1 and CDR2 (germline): KGHSH, LQKENI. This CDR3 spans 14 amino acids. With 2 bases removed from V and 3 bases from J, the gap between germline ends came to 10 bases.

The V and J genes are TRBV7-9 and TRBJ1-2; D not certain. CDR1 SEHNR and CDR2 FQNEAQ come from the germline V gene (reference sequence). The CDR3 totals 15 residues. V lost 5 bases and J 2 bases, leaving 15 bases between the germline ends. CDR3 in amino acids: CASSPRVEINYGYTF. CDR3 coding DNA: TGTGCCAGCAGCCCCCGGGTAGAGATCAACTATGGCTACACCTTC.

The chain uses TRBV5-1 and TRBJ1-3, with a tentative D call TRBD1 (5 bases). Germline CDR1 is SGHRS and CDR2 is YFSETQ. This CDR3 contains 16 residues. Trimming removed 0 bases from V and 0 bases from J, with 10 bases in between. In nucleotides, the CDR3 is TGCGCCAGCAGCTTGGATGGGGGAAACTCTGGAAACACCATATATTTT. Encoded protein: CASSLDGGNSGNTIYF.